This T cell receptor beta chain was observed in a study of OX40 agonist ivuxolimab in advanced cancers. Study as a whole: Head and neck, renal cell, melanoma or hepatocellular carcinoma were the cancers that dose-escalation patients had. People who had prior anti-PD-1, anti-PD-L1 or anti-CTLA-4 therapy could take part, and less than 50% had some. Partial responses, seen in three patients, involved one hepatocellular carcinoma and two cutaneous melanomas.

This CDR3 is 15 amino acids long. V was trimmed by 0 bases and J by 6 bases, leaving 14 bases between them. Germline loops: CDR1 KGHSH, CDR2 LQKENI. TCRdb keeps only in-frame clones here, not all; method: immunoSEQ multiplex PCR. The data contain about 69,000 clones, about 80% of them singletons. This clone has only a few counts. The rearrangement joins TRBV18 to TRBJ1-2, with D tentatively TRBD1 (5 bases). The starting material was CD4+ or CD8+ T cells sorted from blood, obtained in a trial of the OX40 agonist ivuxolimab. The receptor's source is an adult with an advanced solid tumor such as melanoma, head and neck, liver or kidney cancer. The CDR3 loop reads CASSPPIGDGHGYTF. Written as DNA, the CDR3 is TGTGCCAGCTCACCACCGATAGGGGATGGGCATGGCTACACCTTC.